The 27 T cell receptor beta chains below all came from one sample that was sequenced in a study of regulatory T cells in long-lasting Graves disease. Time point specified: persistent/refractory GD, antithyroid drugs over 5 years with positive TRAb. Extracted RNA from PBMCs served as the source of the TCR library. The authors built TCR beta libraries using iRepertoire HTBI primers and Arm-PCR of CDR3 regions. MiXCR, run by TCRdb on the multiplex PCR reads, gives a single entry per CDR3 protein. The sample consists of a few hundred thousand distinct CDR3 sequences, 23% of them appearing once. The specimen comprised peripheral blood mononuclear cells (PBMCs), sampled when the disease was refractory, from a patient treated with antithyroid drugs. These receptors were collected from a female donor with Graves disease.

Points on this clonotype: A much larger clone lies a single base off, so this may be a read error. The rearrangement joins TRBV6-2 or TRBV6-3 to TRBJ2-7; 8 bases line up with TRBD2. The germline V gene encodes CDR1 MNHEY and CDR2 SVGEGT. The length of the CDR3 is 13 residues. This CDR3 reads CTSRNTGGYEQYF. The DNA for the CDR3 is TGTACCAGCAGGAACACGGGAGGGTACGAGCAGTACTTC.

The gene calls are TRBV7-3 and TRBJ2-4; 7 bases line up with TRBD2. The V gene end was trimmed by 5 bases and the J gene end by 4 bases; junction bases not matched to a gene: 14. Germline V CDR1 and CDR2: SGHTA, FQGTGA. The CDR3 extends over 17 amino acids. This CDR3 is CASSLGRVGSLKNIQYF. CDR3 in DNA: TGTGCCAGCAGCCTAGGGAGGGTTGGTTCTCTGAAAAACATTCAGTACTTC.

This chain connects TRBV27 to TRBJ2-3; the D gene is possibly TRBD2 (6 bases). From germline, CDR1 is MNHEY and CDR2 SMNVEV (reference sequence). This CDR3 is 16 amino acids long. V dropped 2 bases and J dropped 4 bases, with 16 bases sitting between them. The CDR3 is CASSLRRLASADTQYF. The DNA of the CDR3 is TGTGCCAGCAGTTTAAGACGGCTAGCGAGTGCAGATACGCAGTATTTT.

The rearrangement links TRBV5-1 to TRBJ1-1, with TRBD1 matching over 10 bases. V shed 4 bases and J 7 bases; nucleotides not matched to a gene: 10. This CDR3 has 15 residues. From germline, CDR1 is SGHRS and CDR2 YFSETQ. CDR3 coding DNA: TGCGCCAGCAGCCATTCCGGGGACAGGGGTGATGAAGCTTTCTTT. Protein product: CASSHSGDRGDEAFF.

The rearrangement links TRBV20-1 to TRBJ2-3, with D perhaps TRBD2 (5 bases). Germline CDR1 is DFQATT and CDR2 is SNEGSKA (reference sequence). The V and J ends lost 6 bases and 3 bases respectively, with 10 bases between them. The CDR3 loop spans 12 amino acids. The CDR3 protein is CSAAPGTDTQYF. In DNA, the CDR3 is TGCAGTGCAGCCCCGGGGACAGATACGCAGTATTTT.

The chain joins TRBV29-1 to TRBJ1-1, with D tentatively TRBD1 (6 bases). The V end lost 7 bases, the J end lost 1 base, and 13 bases lay between the germline ends. Germline V lookup: CDR1 SQVTM, CDR2 ANQGSEA. The length of the CDR3 is 13 residues. The CDR3 reads CSGRTDGNTEAFF. In DNA form, the CDR3 reads TGCAGCGGTCGGACAGACGGGAACACTGAAGCTTTCTTT.

The rearrangement links TRBV5-1 to TRBJ2-7; TRBD1 might be the D (5 bases). This CDR3 comprises 14 residues. Germline values: CDR1 SGHRS, CDR2 YFSETQ. Trimming cost V 2 bases and J 3 bases, with 12 bases left between them. The CDR3 DNA is TGCGCCAGCAGCTTTAACTCGGACAACTACGAGCAGTACTTC. This gives the protein CASSFNSDNYEQYF.

This clonotype came up a few times. The chain has TRBV6-5 and TRBJ1-1; D might be TRBD1 (6 bases). Germline V gene sequence: CDR1 MNHEY, CDR2 SVGAGI. The length of the CDR3 is 13 residues. V lost 4 bases and J 5 bases, leaving 11 bases between the germline ends. The CDR3, as DNA: TGTGCCAGCAGTTCACCGACAGGTACTGAAGCTTTCTTT. Translating it yields CASSSPTGTEAFF.

This clonotype has at least ten counts. The chain combines TRBV10-3 with TRBJ2-7; 10 nucleotides line up with TRBD2. The trim removed 6 bases at V and 3 bases at J, leaving 8 bases unmatched. In germline, CDR1 is ENHRY, CDR2 SYGVKD. The CDR3 covers 15 residues. CDR3 region: CAISQIAGGSYEQYF. CDR3 DNA: TGTGCCATCAGCCAAATAGCGGGAGGAAGCTACGAGCAGTACTTC.

This clonotype was picked up many times. The V and J genes are TRBV18 and TRBJ2-5, with 8 bases that match TRBD2. In germline, CDR1 is KGHSH, CDR2 LQKENI. V was clipped by 5 bases and J by 4 bases; unmatched bases: 9. The CDR3 extends over 15 amino acids. The CDR3 sequence: CASSSLAGIGETQYF. In nucleotides, the CDR3 is TGTGCCAGCTCATCCCTAGCGGGTATAGGAGAGACCCAGTACTTC.

This chain uses TRBV7-9 with TRBJ2-7; 13 bases align to TRBD2. V was clipped by 4 bases and J by 4 bases; unmatched bases: 19. Germline V gene data show CDR1 as SEHNR and CDR2 as FQNEAQ (reference sequence). This CDR3 is 20 amino acids long. The CDR3 loop is CASSSTPGTSGIPSPYEQYF. The DNA for the CDR3 is TGTGCCAGCAGCTCGACCCCCGGGACTAGCGGGATACCTAGCCCTTACGAGCAGTACTTC.

About this clonotype: At one boundary the junction diverges from the germline segment, which might be a read error. CDR3: CAGSEGQGVTGYTF. DNA for the CDR3: TGTGCCGGCAGCGAGGGACAGGGGGTCACTGGCTACACCTTC. The chain carries TRBV2 and TRBJ1-2, with TRBD1 identical over 11 bases. Germline lookup yields CDR1 SNHLY and CDR2 FYNNEI. The CDR3 spans 14 residues.

The V call is TRBV18, the J call TRBJ2-5; TRBD2 matches 10 bases. The length of the CDR3 is 16 residues. The junction had 8 bases not matched to a gene; V was cut back by 3 bases and J by 4 bases. Germline values: CDR1 KGHSH, CDR2 LQKENI. This chain's CDR3 is CASSPPGTSASETQYF. The CDR3 region has the DNA TGTGCCAGCTCACCCCCCGGGACTAGCGCCTCAGAGACCCAGTACTTC.

This clonotype was counted a few times. The chain is built from TRBV6-1 and TRBJ1-4; weak D call: TRBD1 (5 bases). The V gene's germline CDR1 is MNHNS and CDR2 SASEGT. The CDR3 consists of 15 residues. The germline V and J ends were trimmed by 6 bases and 8 bases, with 19 bases remaining between them. In DNA form, the CDR3 reads TGTGCCAGCAGGCCCCGATGGGGGGAGCAGGAAAAACTGTTTTTT. Translation gives CASRPRWGEQEKLFF.

This clonotype was seen a few times. The gene calls are TRBV9 and TRBJ2-6; D is undetermined. The length of the CDR3 is 16 residues. Germline V lookup: CDR1 SGDLS, CDR2 YYNGEE. V shed 0 bases and J shed 1 base, with 8 bases lying between them. The CDR3 is CASSVAGKSGANVLTF. In DNA form, the CDR3 reads TGTGCCAGCAGCGTAGCAGGTAAATCTGGGGCCAACGTCCTGACTTTC.

This clonotype was seen a few times. This sequence joins TRBV29-1 and TRBJ1-4; 10 nucleotides agree with TRBD1. The CDR3 is 12 residues long. V lost 4 bases to trimming and J lost 7 bases; unmatched junction nucleotides: 0. CDR1 and CDR2 from the germline V gene are SQVTM and ANQGSEA. Written as DNA, the CDR3 is TGCAGCGTTGGGGACAGGGGTGAAAAACTGTTTTTT. It codes for CSVGDRGEKLFF.

The chain employs TRBV5-1 and TRBJ2-5; possibly TRBD2 for D (5 bases). Per germline, CDR1 SGHRS and CDR2 YFSETQ. Trimming shortened V by 6 bases and J by 5 bases, and 20 bases separated the two germline ends. The CDR3 runs to 15 residues. The DNA of the CDR3 is TGCGCCAGCAACCCCCTGGGAGCGGCCCCGGAGACCCAGTACTTC. Its protein product is CASNPLGAAPETQYF.

This clonotype was counted a few times. The gene calls are TRBV29-1 and TRBJ2-5; 7 positions agree with TRBD1. V shed 3 bases, J shed 10 bases, and the junction held 11 bases outside the gene matches. The CDR3 spans 13 residues. Per germline, CDR1 SQVTM and CDR2 ANQGSEA. CDR3 sequence: CSVEHRGRRDQYF. The CDR3 DNA follows: TGCAGCGTTGAGCACAGGGGCCGACGGGACCAGTACTTC.

At least ten counts were recorded for this clonotype. The chain links TRBV2 to TRBJ2-7, with D perhaps matching TRBD1 or TRBD2 (7 bases each). Per the germline V gene, CDR1 is SNHLY and CDR2 is FYNNEI. Trimming cost V 6 bases and J 0 bases, with 21 bases left between them. The CDR3 totals 17 residues. The CDR3 is CASSKGASGASSYEQYF. CDR3 bases: TGTGCCAGCAGCAAGGGGGCTAGCGGAGCTAGCTCCTACGAGCAGTACTTC.

The CDR3 bases are TGTGCCACCAGCAGAGATCAACAGGGCGGTCAGCCCCAGCATTTT. The encoded protein is CATSRDQQGGQPQHF. V is TRBV15 and J is TRBJ1-5; a weak D match, TRBD1 (6 bases). The V and J ends lost 0 bases and 6 bases respectively, with 12 bases between them. Germline values: CDR1 LNHNV, CDR2 YYDKDF (reference sequence). The CDR3 has 15 amino acids.

This clonotype was seen ten or more times. The CDR3 DNA is TGTGCCAGCAGCCAAGTCATGCAGACCCAGTACTTC. It is translated as CASSQVMQTQYF. The chain is built from TRBV14 and TRBJ2-5; no definite D call. Trimming left V 1 base short and J 6 bases short, with 6 bases between. The CDR3 extends over 12 amino acids. Germline values: CDR1 SGHDN, CDR2 FVKESK.

V and J are TRBV7-3 and TRBJ2-5; D possibly corresponds to TRBD2 (5 bases). The V end was cut by 4 bases, the J end by 4 bases, with 10 bases between. CDR3 size: 13 residues. Germline V gene data show CDR1 as SGHTA and CDR2 as FQGTGA. CDR3 sequence: CASSSTRRETQYF. CDR3 sequence (DNA): TGTGCCAGCAGCTCCACTAGAAGAGAGACCCAGTACTTC. Full variable domain (rest looked up from reference TRBV7-3 and TRBJ2-5): GAGVSQTPSNKVTEKGKYVELRCDPISGHTALYWYRQSLGQGPEFLIYFQGTGAADDSGLPNDRFFAVRPEGSVSTLKIQRTERGDSAVYLCASSSTRRETQYFGPGTRLLVL.

This sequence joins TRBV7-2 and TRBJ2-7, with a tentative D call TRBD2 (6 bases). CDR3 length equals 14 residues. CDR1 and CDR2 from the germline V gene are SGHTA and FQGNSA. The V end was cut by 1 base, the J end by 3 bases, with 10 bases between. The CDR3 is CASSLDSGYYEQYF. The CDR3, as DNA: TGTGCCAGCAGCTTAGATAGCGGCTACTACGAGCAGTACTTC. The complete variable domain, with remaining parts taken from reference TRBV7-2 and TRBJ2-7, reads GAGVSQSPSNKVTEKGKDVELRCDPISGHTALYWYRQSLGQGLEFLIYFQGNSAPDKSGLPSDRFSAERTGGSVSTLTIQRTQQEDSAVYLCASSLDSGYYEQYFGPGTRLTVT.

This clonotype was counted between two and nine times. The chain links TRBV12-3 or TRBV12-4 to TRBJ2-2; D remains unclear. Trimming cost V 3 bases and J 4 bases, with 12 bases left between them. CDR3 length: 15 residues. In DNA form, the CDR3 reads TGTGCCAGCAGTTTTTCCCTAAACAGCACCGGGGAGCTGTTTTTT. Amino acids: CASSFSLNSTGELFF.

The rearrangement joins TRBV6-1 to TRBJ2-5; D is perhaps TRBD2 (6 bases). Germline V gene lookup returns CDR1 MNHNS and CDR2 SASEGT. The CDR3 covers 16 residues. The V and J ends lost 8 bases and 4 bases respectively, with 23 bases between them. The CDR3 region is CASVVGPGDVRETQYF. DNA for the CDR3: TGTGCCAGCGTAGTAGGACCGGGGGACGTCCGAGAGACCCAGTACTTC.

This clonotype was observed a few times. The rearrangement joins TRBV5-1 to TRBJ1-5, with D hard to call. The CDR3 covers 14 residues. V gave up 4 bases and J gave up 5 bases, with 13 bases separating them. Germline assignment: CDR1 SGHRS and CDR2 YFSETQ. CDR3 bases: TGCGCCAGCAGCCCATTCGGGGAGGATCAGCCCCAGCATTTT. It yields the protein CASSPFGEDQPQHF.

The table lists this clonotype with many counts. The chain carries TRBV28 and TRBJ1-5; unclear D gene. Germline assignment: CDR1 MDHEN and CDR2 SYDVKM. Trimming left V 4 bases short and J 1 base short, with 5 bases between. The CDR3 is 13 amino acids. The chain's CDR3 is CASSSGSNQPQHF. The DNA of the CDR3 is TGTGCCAGCAGTTCGGGCAGCAATCAGCCCCAGCATTTT.